Listed below are T cell receptor beta chains from one sample, sequenced in a study of human T cells and chemical hapten exposure. Via MiXCR, TCRdb re-called the RACE reads, giving one row per CDR3 protein. The table lists approximately 320,000 distinct CDR3 sequences, roughly 6% of them singletons. The specimen comprised whole blood, sampled in connection with sensitization to the hapten diphenylcyclopropenone (DPC). These receptors were collected from a woman between 18 and 30 years old with alopecia areata. Some clones in this sample may be carry-over from other donors' samples. CDR3s include the opening cysteine and the closing phenylalanine or tryptophan. A D gene is named only where the DNA matches it firmly. Not every row has a clone size; where given, it reads once, few, many or a size class.

v_call,clone_size,j_call,d_call,cdr3_aa,cdr3_nt
TRBV3-1,few,TRBJ2-3,-,CASSQDVGTTDTQYF,TGTGCCAGCAGCCAAGATGTTGGTACCACAGATACGCAGTATTTT
TRBV6-2/TRBV6-3,few,TRBJ1-5,-,CASSYVQGVSNQPQHF,TGTGCCAGCAGTTACGTCCAGGGTGTCAGCAATCAGCCCCAGCATTTT
TRBV6-5,few,TRBJ1-2,-,CASSLSLRALYGYTF,TGTGCCAGCAGTTTGTCACTTAGAGCCTTGTATGGCTACACCTTC
TRBV6-1,many,TRBJ2-7,-,CASSVSSGSPYEQYF,TGTGCCAGCAGTGTTTCGTCAGGGAGTCCCTACGAGCAGTACTTC
TRBV2,-,TRBJ1-6,-,CASTGQINSPLHF,TGTGCCAGCACCGGACAGATTAATTCACCCCTCCACTTT
TRBV7-9,-,TRBJ2-1,TRBD1,CASSPGTDNEQFF,TGTGCCAGCAGCCCGGGGACAGACAATGAGCAGTTCTTC
TRBV6-6,many,TRBJ1-6,-,CASSGEGNSPLHF,TGTGCCAGCAGTGGAGAGGGCAATTCACCCCTCCACTTT
TRBV7-2,few,TRBJ2-2,-,CASSPVAAGELFF,TGTGCCAGCAGCCCCGTGGCGGCCGGGGAGCTGTTTTTT
TRBV4-2,many,TRBJ1-6,-,CASSQVRAAVDSPLHF,TGTGCCAGCAGCCAAGTCAGGGCAGCTGTGGATTCACCCCTCCACTTT
TRBV5-4,few,TRBJ1-1,TRBD1,CASSPETGMNTEAFF,TGTGCCAGCAGCCCAGAGACAGGGATGAACACTGAAGCTTTCTTT
TRBV4-1,few,TRBJ1-1,-,CASSHPTENTEAFF,TGCGCCAGCAGCCATCCCACAGAGAACACTGAAGCTTTCTTT
TRBV24-1,-,TRBJ1-2,TRBD1,CATTLRDRRNGYTF,TGTGCCACCACCCTCCGGGACAGGAGAAATGGCTACACCTTC
TRBV27,-,TRBJ2-5,-,CASSLVERETQYF,TGTGCCAGCAGTTTAGTGGAACGGGAGACCCAGTACTTC
TRBV4-3,few,TRBJ1-2,-,CASSQDRGWFYGYTF,TGCGCCAGCAGCCAAGATCGTGGGTGGTTCTATGGCTACACCTTC
TRBV18,many,TRBJ1-1,TRBD1,CASSNRGYLNTEAFF,TGTGCCAGCTCTAACAGGGGGTACTTGAACACTGAAGCTTTCTTT
TRBV7-2,few,TRBJ1-1,-,CASSHRNPGVTPEAFF,TGTGCCAGCAGCCACCGGAATCCAGGGGTGACGCCTGAAGCTTTCTTT
TRBV7-2,few,TRBJ1-5,-,CASSLEPRSNQPQHF,TGTGCCAGCAGCTTAGAACCGCGGAGCAATCAGCCCCAGCATTTT
TRBV4-3,-,TRBJ2-3,-,CASSQEPDTSTDTQYF,TGCGCCAGCAGCCAAGAGCCTGACACGAGCACAGATACGCAGTATTTT
TRBV3-1,many,TRBJ1-5,TRBD1,CASSQEQGDLNQPQHF,TGTGCCAGCAGCCAGGAACAGGGGGACTTAAATCAGCCCCAGCATTTT
TRBV14,few,TRBJ1-2,-,CASSRATGYYGYTF,TGTGCCAGCAGCCGCGCTACAGGGTACTATGGCTACACCTTC
TRBV25-1,many,TRBJ1-3,-,CATLDSGTSGNTIYF,TGTGCCACTCTTGACAGTGGGACTTCTGGAAACACCATATATTTT
TRBV10-3,many,TRBJ2-7,-,CAISEGATYEQYF,TGTGCCATCAGTGAAGGAGCGACCTACGAGCAGTACTTC
TRBV4-1,-,TRBJ2-5,-,CASSQTRMETQYF,TGCGCCAGCAGCCAAACTAGAATGGAGACCCAGTACTTC
TRBV12-3/TRBV12-4,many,TRBJ1-4,-,CASSFSHNEKLFF,TGTGCCAGCAGTTTCTCCCATAATGAAAAACTGTTTTTT
TRBV10-3,many,TRBJ1-5,-,CAIATEREQPQHF,TGTGCCATCGCGACGGAAAGGGAACAGCCCCAGCATTTT
TRBV6-5,few,TRBJ1-2,-,CASGRDGNYGYTF,TGTGCCAGCGGGAGGGACGGCAACTATGGCTACACCTTC
TRBV7-9,many,TRBJ2-7,-,CASSLREASTYEQYF,TGTGCCAGCAGCTTACGCGAGGCAAGTACCTACGAGCAGTACTTC
TRBV4-3,few,TRBJ2-7,-,CASSQGVGASYEQYF,TGCGCCAGCAGCCAAGGGGTAGGAGCGTCCTACGAGCAGTACTTC
TRBV20-1,few,TRBJ2-3,-,CSARDLAPSGADTQYF,TGCAGTGCTAGAGATCTGGCCCCTTCGGGGGCAGATACGCAGTATTTT